A selection of T cell receptor beta chains follows, all from one sample in a study of cytomegalovirus exposure and HLA in healthy donors. This table comes from immunoSEQ multiplex PCR, and its TCRdb copy is limited to in-frame clones, with some not included. The data show about 90,000 clones, 70% to 85% seen once. The sequencing sample was made of PBMCs. The receptors come from a man aged 25-45 years in good health and CMV-seronegative. CDR3s include the opening cysteine and the closing phenylalanine or tryptophan.

J gene: TRBJ1-1; V gene: TRBV25-1; CDR3 protein: CASSELRPGGEAFF
J gene: TRBJ1-1; V gene: TRBV6-1; CDR3 protein: CASTQRENTEAFF
J gene: TRBJ1-1; V gene: TRBV18; CDR3 protein: CASSSVGGSGLNTEAFF
J gene: TRBJ1-2; V gene: TRBV11-2; CDR3 protein: CASMRGAGYGYTF
J gene: TRBJ1-1; V gene: TRBV7-9; CDR3 protein: CASSLEGGTEAFF
J gene: TRBJ2-3; V gene: TRBV5-4; CDR3 protein: CASSLGATDTQYF
J gene: TRBJ1-5; V gene: TRBV19; CDR3 protein: CASSTQDNQPQHF
J gene: TRBJ1-2; V gene: TRBV5-6; CDR3 protein: CASSLTYRGTSGGYTF
J gene: TRBJ1-2; V gene: TRBV29-1; CDR3 protein: CSVENQGGGYTF
J gene: TRBJ1-1; V gene: TRBV18; CDR3 protein: CASSRGQGAYEAFF
J gene: TRBJ2-7; V gene: TRBV14; CDR3 protein: CASARGYEQYF
J gene: TRBJ1-6; V gene: TRBV5-6; CDR3 protein: CASSRDTAGSYNSPLHF
J gene: TRBJ2-1; V gene: TRBV5-1; CDR3 protein: CASTSGTNNEQFF
J gene: TRBJ2-5; V gene: TRBV7-9; CDR3 protein: CASSLAGGRAETQYF
J gene: TRBJ2-6; V gene: TRBV30; CDR3 protein: CAWRNLGAGSGANVLTF
J gene: TRBJ1-2; V gene: TRBV6-1; CDR3 protein: CASSEVGGRYGYTF
J gene: TRBJ2-4; V gene: TRBV5-1; CDR3 protein: CASSLGQGGIQYF